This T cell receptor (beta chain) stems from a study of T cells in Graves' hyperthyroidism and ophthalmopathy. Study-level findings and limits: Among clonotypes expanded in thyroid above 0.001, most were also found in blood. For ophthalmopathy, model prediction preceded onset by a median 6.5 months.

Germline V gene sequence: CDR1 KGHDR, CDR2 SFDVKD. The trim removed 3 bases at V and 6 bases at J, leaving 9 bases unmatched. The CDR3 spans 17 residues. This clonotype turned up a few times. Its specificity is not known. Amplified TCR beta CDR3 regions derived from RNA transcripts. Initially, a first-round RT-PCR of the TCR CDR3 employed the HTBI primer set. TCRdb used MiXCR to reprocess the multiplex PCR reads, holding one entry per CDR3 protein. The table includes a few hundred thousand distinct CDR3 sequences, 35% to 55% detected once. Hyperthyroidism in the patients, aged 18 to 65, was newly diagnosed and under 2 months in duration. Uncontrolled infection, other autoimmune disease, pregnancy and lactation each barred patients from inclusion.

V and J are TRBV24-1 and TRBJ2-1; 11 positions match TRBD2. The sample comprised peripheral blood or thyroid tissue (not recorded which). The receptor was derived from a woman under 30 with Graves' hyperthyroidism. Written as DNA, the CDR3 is TGTGCCACCAGTGATAAGGGACTAGCGGCAAGAACCAATGAGCAGTTCTTC. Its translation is CATSDKGLAARTNEQFF.